This T cell receptor beta chain was recorded in a study of cytomegalovirus exposure and HLA in healthy donors. Use of 60 Vbeta and 13 Jbeta primers characterized the PCR. Assay used: immunoSEQ multiplex PCR; TCRdb lists only in-frame clones, some missing. The data contain about 160,000 clones, roughly 87% of them seen just once; the ten biggest clones take up around 0.85%. Study-level findings and limits: Follow-up analysis seemed to connect common viral pathogens with several of the most significant clusters identified. Accurate prediction of HLA-A and HLA-B alleles (for most subjects) was reportedly achieved from TCR beta sequences.

Germline V gene data show CDR1 as SGHVS and CDR2 as FQNEAQ. The CDR3 has 15 residues. Trimming removed 5 bases at V and 3 bases at J, with 16 bases between. As to this clone: What it recognizes is unknown.

The sequencing sample was made of PBMCs. The chain couples TRBV7-8 to TRBJ1-1; possible D gene TRBD1, 6 bases. The clonotype comes from a woman aged 25 to 45 in good health and CMV-seronegative. CDR3 bases: TGTGCCAGCAGCCCTTCAACAGGGCTGCACACTGAAGCTTTCTTT. It yields the protein CASSPSTGLHTEAFF.